The clone carrying this T cell receptor beta chain was detected only a few times. The antigen remains undetermined. The data are from a study of T cell repertoires in cytomegalovirus infection. Across the study: CMV epitopes used comprised recently identified HLA-C-restricted ones and well-studied HLA-B-restricted ones. Public TCR beta signatures provided an indication of both CMV infection and a matching HLA type. Regarding the study as a whole: The ex vivo response was dominated by HLA-C-restricted CMV-specific TCR beta clonotypes. People with CMV and the relevant HLA were identified by cumulative public TCR beta family frequency.

TCRdb independently ran MiXCR on the reads; one entry per CDR3 protein. The sample yields about a million distinct CDR3 sequences, around 30% seen once. The CDR3 consists of 17 residues. The germline V gene has CDR1 MNHEY and CDR2 SVGEGT. Trimming took 6 bases from V and 0 from J; bases not matched to a gene: 11. This rearrangement joins TRBV6-2 or TRBV6-3 to TRBJ2-3; 8 nucleotides line up with TRBD2. Source: cultured CD8+ T cells from PBMCs, taken from culture after CMV antigen stimulation. The clonotype comes from a human donor in good health (CMV status not recorded). Some clones in this sample may be carry-over from other donors' samples. The CDR3 DNA sequence: TGTGCCAGCAGCCCCGCCGTGAGCGGGGGCAGCACAGATACGCAGTATTTT. Amino acid sequence: CASSPAVSGGSTDTQYF.